This is a list of T cell receptor beta chains from one sample in a study of regulatory T cells in long-lasting Graves disease. MiXCR, run by TCRdb on the multiplex PCR reads, gives a single entry per CDR3 protein. The table has 350,000 to 500,000 distinct CDR3 sequences, approximately 15% seen once. These data were also reused for a study on T cells in Graves' hyperthyroidism and ophthalmopathy.

The sample in question was peripheral blood mononuclear cells (PBMCs), obtained at new diagnosis, from a patient treated with antithyroid drugs. Receptor source: a woman between 50 and 59 years old with Graves disease. Each CDR3 is given with its conserved first and last residue. Fields, in order: clone size, J gene, V gene, D gene, CDR3 DNA, CDR3 protein. A D gene is named only where the DNA matches it firmly. Clone sizes are given selectively: once, few, many, or a class where the clone is expanded.

many,TRBJ2-7,TRBV28,NA,TGTGCCAGCAGTTCCGGGCCCCCCGAAGGTCTCTACGAGCAGTACTTC,CASSSGPPEGLYEQYF
many,TRBJ2-3,TRBV19,NA,TGTGCCACCAGGGAGCGCCCGCGGGATACGCAGTATTTT,CATRERPRDTQYF
many,TRBJ2-3,TRBV2,TRBD1,TGTGCCAGCAGCCAGGGGGCGAGCACAGATACGCAGTATTTT,CASSQGASTDTQYF
once,TRBJ2-2,TRBV3-1,TRBD2,TGTGCCAGCAGCCAAGATCGGGGGGACTGGCTCACCGGGGAGCTGTTTTTT,CASSQDRGDWLTGELFF
many,TRBJ2-7,TRBV6-1,TRBD1,TGTGCCAGCACCCGAGGGACAGCTAACTCCTACGAGCAGTACTTC,CASTRGTANSYEQYF
many,TRBJ2-1,TRBV20-1,TRBD1,TGCAGCGCAGACTTCTTGACAGGGGGCAATGAGCAGTTCTTC,CSADFLTGGNEQFF
many,TRBJ2-1,TRBV6-1,NA,TGTGCCAGCAGACTGGGACTCCCGAGCTCCTACAATGAGCAGTTCTTC,CASRLGLPSSYNEQFF
many,TRBJ2-3,TRBV12-3/TRBV12-4,TRBD2,TGTGCCAGCATTGTTAGCGGGAGGCGGGGAGATACGCAGTATTTT,CASIVSGRRGDTQYF
many,TRBJ1-1,TRBV28,NA,TGTGCCAGCAGGTCCACAGGACTTGAAGCTTTCTTT,CASRSTGLEAFF
many,TRBJ1-5,TRBV28,NA,TGTGCCAGCAGAGAACAAGGGGTTGACAATCAGCCCCAGCATTTT,CASREQGVDNQPQHF
many,TRBJ2-7,TRBV28,TRBD2,TGTGCCAGCAGTTCCCCCGTTACTGGCGGGAGCTCCTACGAGCAGTACTTC,CASSSPVTGGSSYEQYF
many,TRBJ2-2,TRBV27,NA,TGTGCCATCCCCTCAACGAACACCGGGGAGCTGTTTTTT,CAIPSTNTGELFF
many,TRBJ2-1,TRBV28,TRBD2,TGTGCCAGCAGTTCACTAGCGGGAGGAGTAAATGAGCAGTTCTTC,CASSSLAGGVNEQFF
many,TRBJ2-7,TRBV30,NA,TGTGCCTGGAGTGTACTGGGAGCGGGACATTACGAGCAGTACTTC,CAWSVLGAGHYEQYF
many,TRBJ1-5,TRBV28,TRBD1,TGTGCCAGCACGAGACAAGGACAGGGGGCAATTCAGCCCCAGCATTTT,CASTRQGQGAIQPQHF
NA,TRBJ2-2,TRBV6-2/TRBV6-3,NA,TGTGCCAGCATTTTAGCGTCTCCCACCGGGGAGCTGTTTTTT,CASILASPTGELFF
many,TRBJ2-5,TRBV6-5,NA,TGTGCCAGCAGTTACGGTGCGGCGCGGGAGACCCAGTACTTC,CASSYGAARETQYF
few,TRBJ2-2,TRBV30,NA,TGTGCCTGGAGGAGGGGCGGGTCGAACACCGGGGAGCTGTTTTTT,CAWRRGGSNTGELFF
many,TRBJ2-5,TRBV30,TRBD2,TGTGCCTGGAGTGCGGGACTAGCCGGACTAGAGACCCAGTACTTC,CAWSAGLAGLETQYF
many,TRBJ2-2,TRBV30,TRBD2,TGTGCCTGGAGTATCCCGGGACTAGCTACCGGGGAGCTGTTTTTT,CAWSIPGLATGELFF
NA,TRBJ2-1,TRBV20-1,TRBD1,TGCAGTGCTAGGGGGGGGACAGGGAAAGACTCCTACAATGAGCAGTTCTTC,CSARGGTGKDSYNEQFF
many,TRBJ2-2,TRBV6-1,NA,TGTGCCAGCAGTGAAATTAGAAAGAACACCGGGGAGCTGTTTTTT,CASSEIRKNTGELFF
many,TRBJ1-5,TRBV30,TRBD1,TGTGCCTGGAGTGTAACAGGGGCCGGTCAGCCCCAGCATTTT,CAWSVTGAGQPQHF
NA,TRBJ1-4,TRBV5-5,NA,TGTGCCAGCAGCTTGGAAGGACTAGAAAATGAAAAACTGTTTTTT,CASSLEGLENEKLFF
few,TRBJ2-2,TRBV5-1,NA,TGCGCCAGCAGCTTCGGGGCTGCGAACACCGGGGAGCTGTTTTTT,CASSFGAANTGELFF
few,TRBJ1-1,TRBV3-1,NA,TGTGCCAGCAGCCAAGAGGGGGGGGGTAACACTGAAGCTTTCTTT,CASSQEGGGNTEAFF
few,TRBJ2-1,TRBV20-1,TRBD2,TGCAGTGCTAGAATCGCGGGAGTACGGAATGAGCAGTTCTTC,CSARIAGVRNEQFF
NA,TRBJ1-1,TRBV3-1,NA,TGTGCCAGCAGCCAAGGTGGGGGGGGGCTGAACACTGAAGCTTTCTTT,CASSQGGGGLNTEAFF
many,TRBJ2-1,TRBV7-3,NA,TGTGCCAGCAGCTTAAAAAGCGGAGAGTACAATGAGCAGTTCTTC,CASSLKSGEYNEQFF
NA,TRBJ2-7,TRBV20-1,TRBD2,TGCAGTGCTAGTGGTTGGGCAGGGGCTAGCGGGACAGCTAATGGCTACGAGCAGTACTTC,CSASGWAGASGTANGYEQYF
many,TRBJ2-5,TRBV3-1,TRBD2,TGTGCCAGCAGCCAAGAGAGTTTCGGCGGGAGGAGGGAGACCCAGTACTTC,CASSQESFGGRRETQYF
many,TRBJ2-6,TRBV28,NA,TGTGCCAGCAGTTTCGGCCGAGTCTCTGGGGCCAACGTCCTGACTTTC,CASSFGRVSGANVLTF
NA,TRBJ2-7,TRBV19,TRBD1,TGTGCCAGTAGTCCCACAGGGACAGGGAATCGCGAGCAGTACTTC,CASSPTGTGNREQYF
few,TRBJ2-5,TRBV6-2/TRBV6-3,TRBD2,TGTGCCAGCGAGGGGACTAGCGGCCAAGAGACCCAGTACTTC,CASEGTSGQETQYF
NA,TRBJ2-5,TRBV7-6,TRBD2,TGTGCCAGCAGCCCGTCTAGCGGGAGCCGAGAGACCCAGTACTTC,CASSPSSGSRETQYF
many,TRBJ1-1,TRBV2,TRBD1,TGTGCCAGCAGTGTGGACAGGGGAATGAACACTGAAGCTTTCTTT,CASSVDRGMNTEAFF
NA,TRBJ1-6,TRBV28,TRBD1,TGTGCCAGCAGTTCCTCCGGGACAGTGGGATTGGGTTCACCCCTCCACTTT,CASSSSGTVGLGSPLHF